This T cell receptor (beta chain) emerged from a study of blood T cell repertoires in COVID-19. About the study: PBMCs, B-cell-depleted T cells, or T cells provided the cDNA or gDNA that made up the material.

V shed 5 bases, J shed 4 bases, and the junction held 11 bases outside the gene matches. CDR3 length: 16 residues. CDR1 is SGHTA and CDR2 is FQGNSA in the germline V gene. The authors' processing: Amplifying reference gene primers gave estimates of nucleated cell counts. TCRdb's copy holds only in-frame clones and misses some; the assay was immunoSEQ multiplex PCR. That table is the source of V, J and clone size, and D and trimming were worked out from the DNA. The data show about 120,000 clones, with around 88% seen just once and about 18% held by the top ten. Sequencing was performed on peripheral blood. The chain recombines TRBV7-2 with TRBJ2-3; 8 nucleotides agree with TRBD2. This TCR derives from a human donor with acute or convalescent COVID-19. The donor label of this sample is uncertain. The CDR3 bases are TGTGCCAGCAGCCCGGGTACGGGAGGGGGGGCAGATACGCAGTATTTT. It specifies CASSPGTGGGADTQYF.